Following are 20 T cell receptor beta chains from one sample sequenced in a study of cytomegalovirus exposure and HLA in healthy donors. The PCR made use of 60 Vbeta and 13 Jbeta primers. Sequencing was performed with immunoSEQ multiplex PCR; in TCRdb, only in-frame clones are kept and a portion is missing. The sample includes approximately 160,000 clones, about 81% of them seen just once. Sequencing was carried out using PBMCs. The receptors stem from a woman aged 18-29 years in good health and CMV-seronegative.

This clone came up once. The chain joins TRBV5-6 to TRBJ2-1; perhaps TRBD2 as D (6 bases). From germline, CDR1 is SGHDT and CDR2 YYEEEE. Trimming pared 0 bases from V and 8 bases from J, leaving 6 bases between. The CDR3 spans 12 residues. The CDR3 nucleotides read TGTGCCAGCAGCTTGGGGGGGGATGAGCAGTTCTTC. Translated: CASSLGGDEQFF.

This clone was detected a few times. A read error may produce the germline difference seen at one junction end. The chain combines TRBV7-3 with TRBJ2-3; 8 bases line up with TRBD1. CDR1 and CDR2 (germline): SGHTA, FQGTGA. The CDR3 length is 15 residues. This chain's CDR3 is CSSSRSGTGPDTQYF. The DNA of the CDR3 is TGTTCCAGCAGCCGGTCCGGGACAGGTCCAGATACGCAGTATTTT. Together with reference TRBV7-3 and TRBJ2-3, the CDR3 gives the full variable domain: GAGVSQTPSNKVTEKGKYVELRCDPISGHTALYWYRQSLGQGPEFLIYFQGTGAADDSGLPNDRFFAVRPEGSVSTLKIQRTERGDSAVYLCSSSRSGTGPDTQYFGPGTRLTVL.

This chain uses TRBV9 with TRBJ2-7; 7 bases fit TRBD2. Trimming cost V 3 bases and J 2 bases; bases outside gene matches: 5. This CDR3 has 14 amino acids. Germline CDR1 SGDLS, CDR2 YYNGEE. CDR3 bases: TGTGCCAGCAGCGCTTGGGACTATACCTACGAGCAGTACTTC. It encodes CASSAWDYTYEQYF.

The rearrangement uses TRBV27 and TRBJ1-5; 7 positions match TRBD1. V was clipped by 3 bases and J by 5 bases; unmatched bases: 4. CDR3 length: 14 residues. The germline V gene encodes CDR1 MNHEY and CDR2 SMNVEV (reference sequence). The CDR3 sequence: CASSLLRGHQPQHF. CDR3 coding DNA: TGTGCCAGCAGTTTGTTAAGGGGGCATCAGCCCCAGCATTTT.

The chain employs TRBV7-6 and TRBJ2-7, with 8 nucleotides matching TRBD2. The CDR3 loop spans 17 amino acids. V lost 2 bases to trimming and J lost 3 bases; unmatched junction nucleotides: 12. Germline V gene lookup returns CDR1 SGHVS and CDR2 FNYEAQ. CDR3 bases: TGTGCCAGCAGCTTAAGTGTGACGGCGGGAGGCAACTACGAGCAGTACTTC. Amino acids: CASSLSVTAGGNYEQYF.

CDR3 nucleotides: TGTGCCAGCAGCCTGTACAGGTCGAGGTACAATGAGCAGTTCTTC. Protein product: CASSLYRSRYNEQFF. The chain carries TRBV5-6 and TRBJ2-1; a possible D gene is TRBD1 (5 bases). Per the germline V gene, CDR1 is SGHDT and CDR2 is YYEEEE. V lost 4 bases and J 4 bases, leaving 15 bases between the germline ends. This CDR3 has 15 residues.

The rearrangement joins TRBV5-4 to TRBJ1-5; 8 nucleotides agree with TRBD1. CDR3 length: 14 residues. The V gene end was trimmed by 3 bases and the J gene end by 3 bases; junction bases not matched to a gene: 2. Germline CDR1 reads SGHNT; CDR2 reads YYREEE (reference sequence). Written as DNA, the CDR3 is TGTGCCAGCAGCTCGGACAGGGCCAATCAGCCCCAGCATTTT. This encodes CASSSDRANQPQHF.

This chain connects TRBV7-2 to TRBJ2-7; TRBD1 is a possible D gene (5 bases). The CDR3 consists of 14 residues. V lost 5 bases and J lost 2, with 13 bases in between. Germline CDR1 is SGHTA and CDR2 is FQGNSA. CDR3 coding DNA: TGTGCCAGCAGCCCAGTGGTCAGGGCCTACGAGCAGTACTTC. This translates into CASSPVVRAYEQYF.

The V gene is TRBV25-1, the J gene TRBJ2-5; weak D call: TRBD1 (6 bases). The V end lost 4 bases, the J end lost 1 base, and 10 bases lay between the germline ends. CDR3 size: 14 residues. Germline V CDR1 and CDR2: MGHDK, SYGVNS. The CDR3 sequence is CASSVGTSQETQYF. CDR3 DNA: TGTGCCAGCAGTGTAGGGACAAGCCAAGAGACCCAGTACTTC. The full variable domain, completed using reference TRBV25-1 and TRBJ2-5, is EADIYQTPRYLVIGTGKKITLECSQTMGHDKMYWYQQDPGMELHLIHYSYGVNSTEKGDLSSESTVSRIRTEHFPLTLESARPSHTSQYLCASSVGTSQETQYFGPGTRLLVL.

The rearrangement links TRBV2 to TRBJ1-1, with TRBD1 as a possible D gene (6 bases). Germline CDR1 SNHLY, CDR2 FYNNEI. The CDR3 extends over 15 amino acids. Deletions cut 6 bases from V and 3 bases from J, with 17 bases between. The CDR3 is CASRDSRGKDTEAFF. CDR3 nucleotides: TGTGCCAGCAGGGACTCCAGGGGTAAGGACACTGAAGCTTTCTTT.

This clone showed up just once. CDR3 protein: CASSLSSSSYEQYF. In nucleotides, the CDR3 is TGCGCCAGCAGCTTATCATCCAGCTCCTACGAGCAGTACTTC. V is TRBV5-1 and J is TRBJ2-7; no clear D. The germline CDR1 and CDR2 sequences are SGHRS and YFSETQ. CDR3 length: 14 residues. V lost 2 bases, J lost 0 bases, and 9 bases lay in between.

The chain recombines TRBV7-9 with TRBJ2-5; D unresolved. The germline V and J ends were trimmed by 3 bases and 4 bases, with 6 bases remaining between them. CDR3 size: 12 residues. Germline V lookup: CDR1 SEHNR, CDR2 FQNEAQ (reference sequence). The CDR3 spells CASSFSRETQYF. The CDR3 bases are TGTGCCAGCAGCTTTTCCAGAGAGACCCAGTACTTC.

This clone appeared a single time. The sample contains more than one DNA sequence encoding this CDR3. The chain uses TRBV29-1 and TRBJ1-2; D is ambiguous. The CDR3 consists of 10 residues. Per germline, CDR1 SQVTM and CDR2 ANQGSEA. Deletions cut 6 bases from V and 6 bases from J, with 8 bases between. DNA of the CDR3: TGCAGCGTGGAGAGGAATGGCTACACCTTC. Translation: CSVERNGYTF.

The V gene is TRBV5-4, the J gene TRBJ2-7; 11 bases map to TRBD2. V shed 4 bases and J 3 bases; nucleotides not matched to a gene: 9. Germline-derived CDR1 and CDR2 are SGHNT and YYREEE (reference sequence). This CDR3 region has 16 residues. CDR3 protein: CASSRSRLAGIYEQYF. CDR3 nucleotides: TGTGCCAGCAGCAGATCTAGACTAGCGGGAATCTACGAGCAGTACTTC.

Concerning this clone itself: Sequence at one end of the junction differs from germline and may be a read error. The CDR3 sequence: CASSLGLAGNTDTQYF. DNA of the CDR3: TGTGCTAGCAGCTTAGGACTAGCGGGAAACACAGATACGCAGTATTTT. The chain joins TRBV7-7 to TRBJ2-3; 12 positions match TRBD2. CDR3 size: 16 residues. CDR1 SSHAT and CDR2 FNYEAQ come from the germline V gene (reference sequence).

The rearrangement links TRBV4-1 to TRBJ1-4; 7 bases are shared with TRBD1. The V gene end was trimmed by 6 bases and the J gene end by 0 bases; junction bases not matched to a gene: 4. The CDR3 length is 15 residues. Germline V gene data show CDR1 as MGHRA and CDR2 as YSYEKL. CDR3 loop: CASSRTGATNEKLFF. CDR3 nucleotide sequence: TGCGCCAGCAGTCGGACAGGAGCAACTAATGAAAAACTGTTTTTT.

Of note for this clone: The final CDR3 position lacks the conserved phenylalanine or tryptophan, pointing to a likely read error. The chain is built from TRBV2 and TRBJ2-7, with 7 bases matching TRBD1. The CDR3 sequence is 15 residues long. The germline V gene encodes CDR1 SNHLY and CDR2 FYNNEI. J gave up 0 bases and V 3 bases, and 5 bases lay outside the gene matches. Here the CDR3 reads CASSEDRTISYEQYL. CDR3 nucleotide sequence: TGTGCCAGCAGTGAGGACAGGACCATCTCCTACGAGCAGTACCTC.

CDR3 region: CASSLPRGTYEQYF. The DNA for the CDR3 is TGTGCCAGCAGCTTGCCCCGGGGGACCTACGAGCAGTACTTC. The chain recombines TRBV5-5 with TRBJ2-7; D may be TRBD2 (6 bases). The CDR3 extends over 14 amino acids. Germline CDR1 and CDR2: SGHKS and YYEKEE (reference sequence). V shed 1 base and J shed 2 bases, with 10 bases lying between them. The complete variable domain, with remaining parts taken from reference TRBV5-5 and TRBJ2-7, reads DAGVTQSPTHLIKTRGQQVTLRCSPISGHKSVSWYQQVLGQGPQFIFQYYEKEERGRGNFPDRFSARQFPNYSSELNVNALLLGDSALYLCASSLPRGTYEQYFGPGTRLTVT.

CDR3 DNA: TGTGCCAGCAGTTTATCTAGCGGGGGTGAGCAGTTCTTC. Translating it yields CASSLSSGGEQFF. The V gene is TRBV27, the J gene TRBJ2-1; TRBD2 matches at 9 bases. Trimming took 0 bases from V and 9 from J; bases not matched to a gene: 0. Per the germline V gene, CDR1 is MNHEY and CDR2 is SMNVEV (reference sequence). The CDR3 extends over 13 amino acids.

The chain links TRBV7-3 to TRBJ1-2; possibly TRBD1 for D (5 bases). This CDR3 spans 13 amino acids. Germline V gene data show CDR1 as SGHTA and CDR2 as FQGTGA. V gave up 5 bases and J gave up 8 bases, with 15 bases separating them. CDR3 in DNA: TGTGCCAGCAGCCAACACCAGGGCCTGGGCTACACCTTC. This codes for CASSQHQGLGYTF. Looking up the rest from reference TRBV7-3 and TRBJ1-2 gives the full variable domain: GAGVSQTPSNKVTEKGKYVELRCDPISGHTALYWYRQSLGQGPEFLIYFQGTGAADDSGLPNDRFFAVRPEGSVSTLKIQRTERGDSAVYLCASSQHQGLGYTFGSGTRLTVV.